This T cell receptor (beta chain) stems from a study of cytomegalovirus exposure and HLA in healthy donors. Germline assignment: CDR1 ENHRY and CDR2 SYGVKD. The ends were cut back, 8 bases at V and 0 bases at J, with 10 bases in the middle. The CDR3 is 13 amino acids. Vbeta (60) and Jbeta (13) primers were used in the PCR. TCRdb's copy holds only in-frame clones and misses some; the assay was immunoSEQ multiplex PCR. Of under 40,000 clones in the sample, 85% to 95% were seen once. Overall study results and limits: In a later analysis, donors in an Asian-associated ancestry cluster reportedly had fewer N-insertions in productive TCRs than the cohort mean. The authors listed around 150 TCR beta chains as cytomegalovirus-associated. Rarity held for most TCR sequences, but there were some public TCRs that occurred in many donors.

Details on this clone: The antigen is not known.

The sequence derives from a young woman in good health and CMV-seronegative. The sequenced sample consisted of PBMCs. The chain recombines TRBV10-3 with TRBJ1-1; D is unresolved. The CDR3 DNA is TGTGCCATCCGGCGGCAAATGAACACTGAAGCTTTCTTT. It yields the protein CAIRRQMNTEAFF.